This is a list of T cell receptor beta chains from one sample in a study of T cell clones after liver transplantation. Data came from immunoSEQ multiplex PCR; TCRdb stores just in-frame clones and leaves some out. Of roughly 120,000 clones detected, 90% appear once; the ten largest clones hold approximately 0.84%. The material sequenced was CD4+ T cells from blood, taken 12 months after liver transplant. All receptors come from a human patient who received a liver transplant. A share of the T cells may be of graft donor origin. Each CDR3 is given without its conserved first and last residue. Where a row states a size, it is once, few, many or the class of an expanded clone; other rows omit it.

ASSEGQGAFDTQY	.	TRBV7-9	TRBJ2-3
ASSRGRREGLQGTDTQY	.	TRBV5-1	TRBJ2-3
AWMNLGNEQF	.	TRBV30	TRBJ2-1
ASSGPTGGFRTDTQY	once	TRBV7-2	TRBJ2-3
ASSQDLGQGDGYT	.	TRBV4-2	TRBJ1-2
ASSEYRTEAF	.	TRBV6-1	TRBJ1-1
ASSELGVTQY	.	TRBV6-1	TRBJ2-5
ASSLAPSGVGTDTQY	.	TRBV5-6	TRBJ2-3
SVEIWKENTEAF	.	TRBV29-1	TRBJ1-1
ASSRLTGLYEQY	once	TRBV4-1	TRBJ2-7
ASSRRGEKLF	.	TRBV11-3	TRBJ1-4
ASSPPSGGREQY	.	TRBV7-9	TRBJ2-7
ASSFSAYEQY	.	TRBV7-9	TRBJ2-7
ASSPGGRGNEQF	.	TRBV7-3	TRBJ2-1
ASSLELAGVGVYNEQF	.	TRBV5-1	TRBJ2-1
ASSIAGEGNQPQH	.	TRBV19	TRBJ1-5
ASALRRDSNYEQY	.	TRBV7-3	TRBJ2-7
ASSQDYGRNEKLF	few	TRBV4-2	TRBJ1-4
ASSLRLAETSTDTQY	.	TRBV5-4	TRBJ2-3
AWMGSDRAHSPYEQY	.	TRBV30	TRBJ2-7
ASSLGRAFSGVTSYNEQF	.	TRBV28	TRBJ2-1
ASSPMGQQNTEAF	.	TRBV19	TRBJ1-1